The rows below give T cell receptor beta chains drawn from one sample of a study of molecular identifiers for immune sequencing clone quantification. TCRdb reprocessed the PCR reads with MiXCR, giving one entry per CDR3 protein. The sample records hundreds of thousands of distinct CDR3 sequences, less than 30% being singletons. Sequences were obtained from naive CD8+ T cells from blood, with Jurkat cell RNA spiked in. The receptor source for this set is a human donor in good health. Some libraries in this study had Jurkat cell RNA spiked in. Each CDR3 is given with its conserved first and last residue. Each record gives: V gene, clone size, J gene, D gene, CDR3 DNA, CDR3 protein. A D gene is named only where the DNA matches it firmly. The size entry is marked missing in some rows and otherwise reads once, few, many or a size class.

V: TRBV4-3
size: few
J: TRBJ2-3
D: TRBD2
DNA: TGCGCCAGCAGCCACGAGTCTAGCGGTATCACAGATACGCAGTATTTT
CDR3: CASSHESSGITDTQYF

V: TRBV7-6
size: few
J: TRBJ1-1
D: -
DNA: TGTGCCAGCAGCTCTACGAAGAACACTGAAGCTTTCTTT
CDR3: CASSSTKNTEAFF

V: TRBV20-1
size: many
J: TRBJ1-5
D: TRBD1
DNA: TGCAGTGCTAGACAGGACAGGGGGCAGATTCAGCCCCAGCATTTT
CDR3: CSARQDRGQIQPQHF

V: TRBV7-9
size: -
J: TRBJ1-1
D: -
DNA: TGTGCCGGCAGCTTAGGAGGGTTCCGGGACACTGAAGCTTTCTTT
CDR3: CAGSLGGFRDTEAFF

V: TRBV20-1
size: -
J: TRBJ2-7
D: -
DNA: TGCAGTGCTAGAGTTTACCGGGGCAGGTCCTACGAGCAGTACTTC
CDR3: CSARVYRGRSYEQYF

V: TRBV25-1
size: many
J: TRBJ2-3
D: TRBD1
DNA: TGTGCCAGCAGCCCTCACAGGGGCCCCCGCACAGATACGCAGTATTTT
CDR3: CASSPHRGPRTDTQYF

V: TRBV20-1
size: few
J: TRBJ2-7
D: -
DNA: TGCAGTGCTACCGAATCCGGGACTGCGAACTACGAGCAGTACTTC
CDR3: CSATESGTANYEQYF

V: TRBV4-3
size: -
J: TRBJ2-7
D: TRBD1
DNA: TGCGCCAGCAGCCAAGGTCTACACAGGGGGTCGGACTACGAGCAGTACTTC
CDR3: CASSQGLHRGSDYEQYF

V: TRBV7-2
size: few
J: TRBJ2-3
D: -
DNA: TGTGCCAGCAGCTTAGCATGGACCGGACTCAAACGGGCAGATACGCAGTATTTT
CDR3: CASSLAWTGLKRADTQYF

V: TRBV20-1
size: -
J: TRBJ2-5
D: TRBD2
DNA: TGCAGTGCTAGGCCGGGACTAGCGGGGCCCCGGGGTTTTACCCAGTACTTC
CDR3: CSARPGLAGPRGFTQYF

V: TRBV28
size: few
J: TRBJ2-7
D: TRBD1
DNA: TGTGCCAGCAGTTCGTTGAGGGGGCCGGCGGAGGACGAGCAGTACTTC
CDR3: CASSSLRGPAEDEQYF

V: TRBV15
size: few
J: TRBJ2-7
D: -
DNA: TGTGCCACCAGCAGAGACCAATCTTGGGCGGAGCATTCCTACGAGCAGTACTTC
CDR3: CATSRDQSWAEHSYEQYF

V: TRBV5-6
size: few
J: TRBJ1-4
D: TRBD1
DNA: TGTGCCAGCAGCTTGGTGGGACAGGGCGAAAAACTGCTTTTT
CDR3: CASSLVGQGEKLLF

V: TRBV7-9
size: few
J: TRBJ1-2
D: -
DNA: TGTGCCAGCAGCTTAGGGGGGCTCTATGGCTACACCTTC
CDR3: CASSLGGLYGYTF

V: TRBV7-9
size: -
J: TRBJ2-1
D: -
DNA: TGTGCCAGCAGCTTAGGAGGAGGCAACAATGAGCAGTTCTTC
CDR3: CASSLGGGNNEQFF

V: TRBV30
size: -
J: TRBJ2-7
D: -
DNA: TGTGCCTGGGGTGTAACGGGGGAGCGGTGCTTC
CDR3: CAWGVTGERCF

V: TRBV6-5
size: -
J: TRBJ2-3
D: -
DNA: TGTGCCAGCGGTGCCGGGACCCAGGGGGGTCCAGATACGCAGTATTTT
CDR3: CASGAGTQGGPDTQYF

V: TRBV6-6
size: few
J: TRBJ2-3
D: TRBD2
DNA: TGTGCCAGCAGTTACACGACCGGGACTAGCGGGGACACAGATACGCAGTATTTT
CDR3: CASSYTTGTSGDTDTQYF

V: TRBV27
size: few
J: TRBJ2-3
D: TRBD2
DNA: TGTGCCAGCAGTTTATCCCGTTTGAGCGGGAGTCATACAGATACGCAGTATTTT
CDR3: CASSLSRLSGSHTDTQYF

V: TRBV10-3
size: -
J: TRBJ1-3
D: TRBD1
DNA: TGTGCCATCAGTGAGTATGGACAGGGAGCTGGAAACACCATATATTTT
CDR3: CAISEYGQGAGNTIYF

V: TRBV7-2
size: few
J: TRBJ2-7
D: TRBD1
DNA: TGTGCCAGCAGCTTAGTCGTGGGACAGCCAGGTTGGGACGAGCAGTACTTC
CDR3: CASSLVVGQPGWDEQYF

V: TRBV6-1
size: many
J: TRBJ1-4
D: -
DNA: TGTGCCAGCAGTGAGACACTAACCCAGGTTGCAACTAATGAAAAACTGTTTTTT
CDR3: CASSETLTQVATNEKLFF

V: TRBV28
size: -
J: TRBJ2-4
D: TRBD2
DNA: TGTGCCAGCAGTCAACTAGCGGGACCTCTGGACATTCAGTACTTC
CDR3: CASSQLAGPLDIQYF

V: TRBV5-1
size: many
J: TRBJ1-1
D: -
DNA: TGCGCCAGCCCTTACAGAGGGAACACTGAAGCTTTCTTT
CDR3: CASPYRGNTEAFF

V: TRBV6-2/TRBV6-3
size: few
J: TRBJ2-2
D: -
DNA: TGTGCCAGCAAATCTGAAGGATCGAACACCGGGGAGCTGTTTTTT
CDR3: CASKSEGSNTGELFF

V: TRBV7-9
size: many
J: TRBJ1-3
D: -
DNA: TGTGCCAGCAGCCCGACCGACTCTGGAAACACCATATATTTT
CDR3: CASSPTDSGNTIYF

V: TRBV24-1
size: few
J: TRBJ1-5
D: -
DNA: TGTGCCACCAGTGGCAGGGGCAATCAGCCCCAGCATTTT
CDR3: CATSGRGNQPQHF

V: TRBV6-2/TRBV6-3
size: few
J: TRBJ2-5
D: TRBD1
DNA: TGTGCCAGCAGTACGGGACAGGGGACGAAGACCCAGTACTTC
CDR3: CASSTGQGTKTQYF

V: TRBV7-7
size: few
J: TRBJ2-6
D: TRBD1
DNA: TGTGCCAGCAGCTCATTGGACAGGTCAAGCTCTGGGGCCAACGTCCTGACTTTC
CDR3: CASSSLDRSSSGANVLTF

V: TRBV2
size: -
J: TRBJ2-1
D: -
DNA: TGTGCCAGTAGTGGGGTGGCGGGCCAAACGCTCAATGAGCAGTTCTTC
CDR3: CASSGVAGQTLNEQFF

V: TRBV3-1
size: many
J: TRBJ2-2
D: -
DNA: TGTGCCAGCAGCCGCACTAGCTACTCGAACACCGGGGAGCTGTTTTTT
CDR3: CASSRTSYSNTGELFF

V: TRBV12-3/TRBV12-4
size: many
J: TRBJ1-3
D: -
DNA: TGTGCCAGCTCAGTGGGACCCGGAAACACCATATATTTT
CDR3: CASSVGPGNTIYF